This T cell receptor (gamma chain) was identified during a study of human gamma delta and Vdelta1 T cells. This clone has a handful of counts. The CDR3 is 14 residues long. Trimming at V came to 1 base and at J to 0 bases, leaving 3 bases not matched to a gene. Per the germline V gene, CDR1 is VINAFY and CDR2 is YDVSNSKD. TCRdb applied CATT to the PCR reads for clone calling. In the table there are about 910 gamma-chain clones, 3.5% to 5% of which are singletons. The sequence was obtained from a human donor in good health. The rearrangement joins TRGV5 to TRGJ1 or TRGJ2. Material for sequencing was naive CD27+ Vdelta1 gamma-delta T cells from blood. The CDR3 nucleotides are TGTGCCACCTGGGACAGCCTGAATTATTATAAGAAACTCTTT. Translating it yields CATWDSLNYYKKLF.